This passage covers 4 T cell receptor beta chains from one sample sequenced in a study of molecular identifiers for immune sequencing clone quantification. From the PCR reads, TCRdb called clonotypes with MiXCR, one entry per CDR3 protein. The table has hundreds of thousands of distinct CDR3 sequences, 25% seen once. The sequencing sample was made of naive CD8+ T cells from blood, with Jurkat cell RNA spiked in. Subset denoted: FACS-sorted CD8+CD4-CCR7+CD45RA+ naive T cells. The receptor source for this set is a human donor in good health. Some libraries in this study had Jurkat cell RNA spiked in.

In this sample, this clonotype turned up many times. The chain employs TRBV4-1 and TRBJ2-4; TRBD1 matches 7 bases. Trimming cost V 0 bases and J 2 bases; bases outside gene matches: 4. The CDR3 runs to 16 residues. Germline lookup yields CDR1 MGHRA and CDR2 YSYEKL. The CDR3 here is CASSQEIRGTKNIQYF. Written as DNA, the CDR3 is TGCGCCAGCAGCCAAGAGATCAGGGGGACCAAAAACATTCAGTACTTC.

This clonotype was seen a few times. The chain joins TRBV9 to TRBJ2-7; 11 positions agree with TRBD2. The V segment lost 3 bases and the J segment 4 bases; nucleotides outside the gene matches: 3. The CDR3 consists of 14 residues. CDR1 is SGDLS, CDR2 YYNGEE, per germline. The CDR3 region is CASSEGLADYEQYF. CDR3 DNA sequence: TGTGCCAGCAGCGAGGGACTAGCGGATTACGAGCAGTACTTC. Variable domain in full (rest from reference TRBV9 and TRBJ2-7): DSGVTQTPKHLITATGQRVTLRCSPRSGDLSVYWYQQSLDQGLQFLIQYYNGEERAKGNILERFSAQQFPDLHSELNLSSLELGDSALYFCASSEGLADYEQYFGPGTRLTVT.

The chain links TRBV9 to TRBJ1-1; a weak D match, TRBD1 (5 bases). V gave up 4 bases and J gave up 4 bases, with 11 bases separating them. The germline V gene encodes CDR1 SGDLS and CDR2 YYNGEE. The length of the CDR3 is 13 residues. The CDR3 nucleotides are TGTGCCAGCAGCTATGGGACGATCACTGAAGCTTTCTTT. Protein product: CASSYGTITEAFF. The variable domain in full, with the rest retrieved from reference TRBV9 and TRBJ1-1, is DSGVTQTPKHLITATGQRVTLRCSPRSGDLSVYWYQQSLDQGLQFLIQYYNGEERAKGNILERFSAQQFPDLHSELNLSSLELGDSALYFCASSYGTITEAFFGQGTRLTVV.

This clonotype has a count of ten or more. The rearrangement uses TRBV4-1 and TRBJ2-3, with 8 bases that match TRBD2. The CDR3 runs 15 residues. CDR1 and CDR2 (germline): MGHRA, YSYEKL. V lost 4 bases to trimming and J lost 2 bases; unmatched junction nucleotides: 5. The CDR3 sequence: CASSRVTSDTDTQYF. CDR3 coding DNA: TGCGCCAGCAGCCGAGTGACTAGCGACACAGATACGCAGTATTTT.